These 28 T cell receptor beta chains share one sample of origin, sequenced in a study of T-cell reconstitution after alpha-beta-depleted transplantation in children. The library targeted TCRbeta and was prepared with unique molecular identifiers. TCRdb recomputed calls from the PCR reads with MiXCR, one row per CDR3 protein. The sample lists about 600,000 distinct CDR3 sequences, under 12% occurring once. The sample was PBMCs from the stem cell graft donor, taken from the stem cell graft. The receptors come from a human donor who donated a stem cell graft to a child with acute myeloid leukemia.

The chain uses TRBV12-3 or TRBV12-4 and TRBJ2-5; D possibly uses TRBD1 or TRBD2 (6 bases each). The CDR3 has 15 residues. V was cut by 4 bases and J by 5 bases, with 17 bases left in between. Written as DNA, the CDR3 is TGTGCCAGCAGTTCCGGGGGCACTAGGGTCGAGACCCAGTACTTC. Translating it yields CASSSGGTRVETQYF.

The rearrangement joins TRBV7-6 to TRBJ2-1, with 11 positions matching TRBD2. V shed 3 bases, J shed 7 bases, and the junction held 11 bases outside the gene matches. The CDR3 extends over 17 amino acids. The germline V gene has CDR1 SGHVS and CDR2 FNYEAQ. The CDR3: CASSLAGTSGSSNEQFF. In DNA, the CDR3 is TGTGCCAGCAGCTTGGCCGGGACTAGCGGAAGCAGTAATGAGCAGTTCTTC.

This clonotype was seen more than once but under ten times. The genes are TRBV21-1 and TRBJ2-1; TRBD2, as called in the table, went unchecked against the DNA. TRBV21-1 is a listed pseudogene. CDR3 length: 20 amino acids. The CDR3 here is CASSRSPGTSGRRGYNEQFF. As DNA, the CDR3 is TGTGCCAGCAGCAGATCCCCCGGGACTAGCGGGAGACGCGGTTACAATGAGCAGTTCTTC.

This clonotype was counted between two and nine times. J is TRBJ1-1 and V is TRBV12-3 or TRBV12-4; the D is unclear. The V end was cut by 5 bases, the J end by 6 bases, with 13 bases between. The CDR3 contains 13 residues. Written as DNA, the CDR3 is TGTGCCAGCAGTCTGCCCTGGAGCGCTGAAGCTTTCTTT. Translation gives CASSLPWSAEAFF.

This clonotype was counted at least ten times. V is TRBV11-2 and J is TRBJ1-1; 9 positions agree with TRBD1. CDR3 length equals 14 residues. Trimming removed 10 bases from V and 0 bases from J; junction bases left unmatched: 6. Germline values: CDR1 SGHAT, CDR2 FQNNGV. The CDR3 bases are TGTGCCACGGGCAGGACAGGGGTGAACACTGAAGCTTTCTTT. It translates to CATGRTGVNTEAFF.

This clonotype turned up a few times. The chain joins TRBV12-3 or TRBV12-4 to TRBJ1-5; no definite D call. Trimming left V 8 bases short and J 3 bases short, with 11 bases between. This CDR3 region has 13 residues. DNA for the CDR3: TGTGCCAGCGCCCGGGCAGTCAATCAGCCCCAGCATTTT. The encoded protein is CASARAVNQPQHF.

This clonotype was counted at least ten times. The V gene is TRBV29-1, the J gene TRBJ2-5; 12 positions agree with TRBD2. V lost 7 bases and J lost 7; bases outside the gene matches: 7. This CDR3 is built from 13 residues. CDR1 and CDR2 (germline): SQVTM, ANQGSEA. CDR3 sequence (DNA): TGCAGCGCTGGACTAGCGGGAATCGGGACCCAGTACTTC. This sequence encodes CSAGLAGIGTQYF.

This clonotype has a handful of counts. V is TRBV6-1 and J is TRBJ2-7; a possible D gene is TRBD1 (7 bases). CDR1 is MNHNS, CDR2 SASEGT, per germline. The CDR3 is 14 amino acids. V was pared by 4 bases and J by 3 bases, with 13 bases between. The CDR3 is CASSGAGGFYEQYF. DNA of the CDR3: TGTGCCAGCAGTGGGGCAGGGGGGTTCTACGAGCAGTACTTC.

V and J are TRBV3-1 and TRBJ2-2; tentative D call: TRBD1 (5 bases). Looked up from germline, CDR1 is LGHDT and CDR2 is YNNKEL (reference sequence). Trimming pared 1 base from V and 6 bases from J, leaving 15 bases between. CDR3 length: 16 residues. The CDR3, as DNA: TGTGCCAGCAGCCAAGGGAAAGTCCAGGGTCCCGGGGAGCTGTTTTTT. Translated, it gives CASSQGKVQGPGELFF.

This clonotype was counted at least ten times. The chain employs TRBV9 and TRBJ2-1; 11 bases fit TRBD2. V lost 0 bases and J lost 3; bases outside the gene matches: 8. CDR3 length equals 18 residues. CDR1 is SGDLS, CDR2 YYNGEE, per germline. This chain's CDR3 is CASSVGVGTSGFYNEQFF. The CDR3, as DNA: TGTGCCAGCAGCGTAGGTGTCGGGACTAGCGGATTCTACAATGAGCAGTTCTTC.

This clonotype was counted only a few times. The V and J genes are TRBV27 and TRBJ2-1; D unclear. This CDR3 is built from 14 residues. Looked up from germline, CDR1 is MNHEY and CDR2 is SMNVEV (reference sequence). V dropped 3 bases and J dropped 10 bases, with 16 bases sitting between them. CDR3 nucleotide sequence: TGTGCCAGCAGTTTGAGCCAATCGCCGTTGGAGCAGTTCTTC. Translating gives CASSLSQSPLEQFF.

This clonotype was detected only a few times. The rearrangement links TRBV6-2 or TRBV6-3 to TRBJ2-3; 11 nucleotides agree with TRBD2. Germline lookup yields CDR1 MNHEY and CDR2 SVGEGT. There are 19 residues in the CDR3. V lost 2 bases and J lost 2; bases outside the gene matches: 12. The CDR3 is CASSYRWLAGGGDTDTQYF. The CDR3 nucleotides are TGTGCCAGCAGTTACCGGTGGCTAGCGGGAGGTGGAGACACAGATACGCAGTATTTT.

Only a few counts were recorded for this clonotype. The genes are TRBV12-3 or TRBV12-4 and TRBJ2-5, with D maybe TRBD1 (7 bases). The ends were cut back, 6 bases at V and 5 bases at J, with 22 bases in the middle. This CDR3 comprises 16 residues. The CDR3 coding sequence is TGTGCCAGCAGCACCGCAGGGGGGACAAGAAGGGAGACCCAGTACTTC. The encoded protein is CASSTAGGTRRETQYF.

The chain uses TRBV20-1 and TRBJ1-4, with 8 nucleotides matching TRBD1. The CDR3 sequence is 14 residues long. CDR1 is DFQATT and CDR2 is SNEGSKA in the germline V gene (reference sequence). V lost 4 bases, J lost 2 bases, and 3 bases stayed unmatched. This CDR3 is CSAKGDRTNEKLFF. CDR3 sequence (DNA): TGCAGTGCTAAAGGGGACAGGACTAATGAAAAACTGTTTTTT.

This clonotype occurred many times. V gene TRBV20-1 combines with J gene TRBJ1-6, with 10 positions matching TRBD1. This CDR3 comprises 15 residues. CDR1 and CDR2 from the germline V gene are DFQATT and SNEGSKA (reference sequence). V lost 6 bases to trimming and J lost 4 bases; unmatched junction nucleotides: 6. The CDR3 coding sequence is TGCAGTGCCACGACAGGGGGCAAATATAATTCACCCCTCCACTTT. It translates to CSATTGGKYNSPLHF.

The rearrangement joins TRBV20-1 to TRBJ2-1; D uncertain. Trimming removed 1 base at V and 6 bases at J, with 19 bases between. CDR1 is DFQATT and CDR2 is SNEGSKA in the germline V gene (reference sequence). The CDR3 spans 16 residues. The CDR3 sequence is CSARGLLDLPSNEQFF. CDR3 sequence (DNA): TGCAGTGCTAGAGGCCTCCTAGACCTCCCTAGCAATGAGCAGTTCTTC.

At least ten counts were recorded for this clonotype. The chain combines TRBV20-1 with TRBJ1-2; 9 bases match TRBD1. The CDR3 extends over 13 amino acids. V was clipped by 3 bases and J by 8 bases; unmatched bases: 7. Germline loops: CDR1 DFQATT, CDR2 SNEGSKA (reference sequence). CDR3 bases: TGCAGTGCTAGTCGGACAGGGGTTGGGGGCTACACCTTC. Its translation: CSASRTGVGGYTF.

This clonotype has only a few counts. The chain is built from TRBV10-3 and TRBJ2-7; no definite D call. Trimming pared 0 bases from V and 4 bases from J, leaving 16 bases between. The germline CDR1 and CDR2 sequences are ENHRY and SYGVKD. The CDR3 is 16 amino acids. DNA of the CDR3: TGTGCCATCAGTGAGTCTATGGCAGCTAAGGATTACGAGCAGTACTTC. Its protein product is CAISESMAAKDYEQYF.

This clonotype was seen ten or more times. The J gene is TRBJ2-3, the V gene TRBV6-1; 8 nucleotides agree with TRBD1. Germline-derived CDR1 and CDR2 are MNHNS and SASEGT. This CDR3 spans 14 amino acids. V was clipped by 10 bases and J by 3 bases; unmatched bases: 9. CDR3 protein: CATRGTGPTDTQYF. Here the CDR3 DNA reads TGTGCCACTCGGGGGACAGGACCGACAGATACGCAGTATTTT.

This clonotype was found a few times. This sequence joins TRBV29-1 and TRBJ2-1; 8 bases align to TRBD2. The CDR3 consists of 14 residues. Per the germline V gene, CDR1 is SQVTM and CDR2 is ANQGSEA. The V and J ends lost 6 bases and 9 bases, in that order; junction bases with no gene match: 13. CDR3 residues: CSVPGLRSGTEQFF. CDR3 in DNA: TGCAGCGTCCCTGGGTTGCGTAGCGGGACTGAGCAGTTCTTC.

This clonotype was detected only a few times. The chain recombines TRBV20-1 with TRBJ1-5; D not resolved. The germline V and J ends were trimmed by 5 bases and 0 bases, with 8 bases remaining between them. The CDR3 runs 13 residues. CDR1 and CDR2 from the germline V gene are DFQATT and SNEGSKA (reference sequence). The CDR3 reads CSAHYGSNQPQHF. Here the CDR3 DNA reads TGCAGTGCTCATTACGGTAGCAATCAGCCCCAGCATTTT.

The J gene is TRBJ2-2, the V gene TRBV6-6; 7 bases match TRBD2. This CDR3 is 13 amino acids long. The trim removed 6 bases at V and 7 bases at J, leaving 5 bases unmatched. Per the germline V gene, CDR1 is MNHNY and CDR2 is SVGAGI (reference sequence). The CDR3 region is CASSPRGVGELFF. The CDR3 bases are TGTGCCAGCAGCCCTCGGGGGGTCGGGGAGCTGTTTTTT.

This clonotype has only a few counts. The chain's CDR3 is CASSTDAGTGGYEQYF. The CDR3 nucleotides are TGTGCCAGTAGTACGGACGCCGGGACAGGGGGCTACGAGCAGTACTTC. V is TRBV19 and J is TRBJ2-7, with 11 bases fitting TRBD1. The V and J ends lost 4 bases and 3 bases, in that order; junction bases with no gene match: 8. The CDR3 extends over 16 amino acids. The germline V gene has CDR1 LNHDA and CDR2 SQIVND (reference sequence).

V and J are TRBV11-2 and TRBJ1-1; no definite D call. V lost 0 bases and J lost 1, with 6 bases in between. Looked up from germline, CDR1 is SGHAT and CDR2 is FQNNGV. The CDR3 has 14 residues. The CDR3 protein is CASSLDTKNTEAFF. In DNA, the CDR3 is TGTGCCAGCAGCTTAGATACCAAGAACACTGAAGCTTTCTTT.

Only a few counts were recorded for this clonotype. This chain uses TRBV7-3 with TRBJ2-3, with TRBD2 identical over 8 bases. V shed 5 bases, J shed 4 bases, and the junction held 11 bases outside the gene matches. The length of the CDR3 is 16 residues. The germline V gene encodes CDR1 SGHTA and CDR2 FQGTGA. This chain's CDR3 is CASSPVIAGRADTQYF. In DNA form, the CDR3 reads TGTGCCAGCAGCCCCGTAATAGCGGGAAGGGCAGATACGCAGTATTTT.

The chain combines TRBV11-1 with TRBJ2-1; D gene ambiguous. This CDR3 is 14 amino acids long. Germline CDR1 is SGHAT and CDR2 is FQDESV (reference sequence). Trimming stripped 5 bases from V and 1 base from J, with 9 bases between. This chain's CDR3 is CASSLPRSYNEQFF. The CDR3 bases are TGTGCCAGCAGCCTTCCGAGGTCCTACAATGAGCAGTTCTTC.

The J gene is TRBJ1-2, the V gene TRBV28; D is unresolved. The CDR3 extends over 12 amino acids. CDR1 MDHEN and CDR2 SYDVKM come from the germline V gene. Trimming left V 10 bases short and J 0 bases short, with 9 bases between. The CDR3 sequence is CATLLANYGYTF. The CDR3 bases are TGTGCCACTCTGTTAGCTAACTATGGCTACACCTTC.

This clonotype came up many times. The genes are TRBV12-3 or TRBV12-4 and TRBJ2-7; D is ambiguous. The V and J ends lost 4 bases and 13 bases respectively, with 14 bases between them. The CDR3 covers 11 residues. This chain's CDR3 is CASSSRSERYF. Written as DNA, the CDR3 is TGTGCCAGCAGTTCGCGGAGCGAGCGATACTTC.